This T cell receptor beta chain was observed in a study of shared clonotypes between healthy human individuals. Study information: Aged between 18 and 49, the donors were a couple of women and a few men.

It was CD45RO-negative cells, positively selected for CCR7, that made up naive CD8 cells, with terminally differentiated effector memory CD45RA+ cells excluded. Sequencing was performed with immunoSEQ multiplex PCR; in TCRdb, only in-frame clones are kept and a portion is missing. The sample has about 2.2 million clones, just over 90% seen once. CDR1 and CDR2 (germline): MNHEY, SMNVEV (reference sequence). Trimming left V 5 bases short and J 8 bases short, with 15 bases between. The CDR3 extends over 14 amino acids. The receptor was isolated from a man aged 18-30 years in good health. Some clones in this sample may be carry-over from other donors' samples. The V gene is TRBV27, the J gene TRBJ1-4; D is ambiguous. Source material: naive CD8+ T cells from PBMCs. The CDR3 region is CASSDPGLNEKLFF. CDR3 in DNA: TGTGCCAGCAGTGACCCGGGTTTAAACGAAAAACTGTTTTTT.